The 13 T cell receptor beta chains given below trace back to one sample, sequenced in a study of T cell repertoires in cytomegalovirus infection. TCRdb independently ran MiXCR on the reads; one entry per CDR3 protein. This table has some 100,000 distinct CDR3 sequences, less than 25% appearing once. The sequencing input was CD8+ T cells from PBMCs. All receptors come from a human donor in good health (CMV status not recorded). Some clones in this sample may be carry-over from other donors' samples.

The V call is TRBV7-9, the J call TRBJ1-1, with D unclear. The CDR3 contains 13 residues. Per germline, CDR1 SEHNR and CDR2 FQNEAQ (reference sequence). V was clipped by 3 bases and J by 6 bases, with 11 bases between them. The CDR3 protein is CASSFVQRPEAFF. The CDR3, as DNA: TGTGCCAGCAGCTTCGTACAGAGGCCTGAAGCTTTCTTT. Drawing the rest from reference TRBV7-9 and TRBJ1-1, the complete variable domain is DTGVSQNPRHKITKRGQNVTFRCDPISEHNRLYWYRQTLGQGPEFLTYFQNEAQLEKSRLLSDRFSAERPKGSFSTLEIQRTEQGDSAMYLCASSFVQRPEAFFGQGTRLTVV.

The gene calls are TRBV27 and TRBJ2-1, with 7 positions matching TRBD1. The junction had 7 bases not matched to a gene; V was cut back by 5 bases and J by 0 bases. This CDR3 is 16 amino acids long. The germline V gene encodes CDR1 MNHEY and CDR2 SMNVEV (reference sequence). The CDR3 region is CASSASGGDSYNEQFF. The CDR3 DNA is TGTGCCAGCAGTGCCTCAGGGGGTGACTCCTACAATGAGCAGTTCTTC.

This sequence joins TRBV6-6 and TRBJ1-1; TRBD1 might be the D (6 bases). The CDR3 consists of 13 residues. Trimming removed 3 bases at V and 5 bases at J, with 10 bases between. Germline V gene lookup returns CDR1 MNHNY and CDR2 SVGAGI (reference sequence). The CDR3 nucleotides are TGTGCCAGCAGTTATGGGGGGCAGACTGAAGCTTTCTTT. It is translated as CASSYGGQTEAFF.

V and J are TRBV7-9 and TRBJ1-1, with TRBD1 as a possible D gene (5 bases). CDR3 length: 15 residues. V was trimmed by 5 bases and J by 1 base, leaving 14 bases between them. Germline CDR1 is SEHNR and CDR2 is FQNEAQ (reference sequence). CDR3 bases: TGTGCCAGCAGCCCCCCGGGGCGGAGGAACACTGAAGCTTTCTTT. It codes for CASSPPGRRNTEAFF.

This clonotype was recorded many times. This chain links TRBV7-2 with TRBJ2-3, with D tentatively TRBD2 (6 bases). Germline CDR1 is SGHTA and CDR2 is FQGNSA. The CDR3 is 14 amino acids. Trimming removed 5 bases from V and 5 bases from J, with 14 bases in between. This CDR3 reads CASSLGTGGDTQYF. The CDR3 DNA is TGTGCCAGCAGCCTGGGGACCGGGGGAGATACGCAGTATTTT. Full variable domain (missing parts from reference TRBV7-2 and TRBJ2-3): GAGVSQSPSNKVTEKGKDVELRCDPISGHTALYWYRQSLGQGLEFLIYFQGNSAPDKSGLPSDRFSAERTGGSVSTLTIQRTQQEDSAVYLCASSLGTGGDTQYFGPGTRLTVL.

This CDR3 reads CASSLGEGTLDGYTF. CDR3 coding DNA: TGTGCCAGCAGTTTAGGGGAAGGAACCCTTGATGGCTACACCTTC. J is TRBJ1-2 and V is TRBV12-3 or TRBV12-4; D not certain. The CDR3 has 15 amino acids. V was trimmed by 1 base and J by 6 bases, leaving 15 bases between them.

This chain uses TRBV11-2 with TRBJ2-7; 10 nucleotides match TRBD2. The CDR3 contains 14 residues. The trim removed 10 bases at V and 0 bases at J, leaving 6 bases unmatched. CDR1 SGHAT and CDR2 FQNNGV come from the germline V gene. This chain's CDR3 is CAIPSGGNSYEQYF. The CDR3 DNA follows: TGTGCCATCCCTAGCGGGGGAAACTCCTACGAGCAGTACTTC.

This clonotype has just a few counts. The chain has TRBV6-2 or TRBV6-3 and TRBJ2-2, with TRBD2 identical over 8 bases. CDR3 length: 17 residues. The ends lost 2 bases at V and 0 bases at J; junction bases unmatched: 5. The V gene's germline CDR1 is MNHEY and CDR2 SVGEGT. This chain's CDR3 is CASSYPVAGPNTGELFF. The CDR3 nucleotides read TGTGCCAGCAGTTACCCCGTAGCGGGACCGAACACCGGGGAGCTGTTTTTT.

The chain links TRBV27 to TRBJ2-7; 9 nucleotides agree with TRBD1. The CDR3 consists of 14 residues. Per germline, CDR1 MNHEY and CDR2 SMNVEV (reference sequence). The junction had 7 bases not matched to a gene; V was cut back by 4 bases and J by 6 bases. CDR3 nucleotides: TGTGCCAGCAGTTCCTGGGACAGGGACTCCGAGCAGTACTTC. Protein product: CASSSWDRDSEQYF.

The table lists this clonotype with a few counts. The V call is TRBV19, the J call TRBJ1-1; 7 nucleotides line up with TRBD1. Germline loops: CDR1 LNHDA, CDR2 SQIVND (reference sequence). V shed 9 bases and J 5 bases; nucleotides not matched to a gene: 9. This CDR3 is built from 13 residues. The CDR3 here is CASLDREYTEAFF. CDR3 in DNA: TGTGCCAGCTTAGACAGGGAATATACTGAAGCTTTCTTT.

The rearrangement joins TRBV14 to TRBJ2-7; no reliable D call. V shed 0 bases and J shed 2 bases, with 8 bases lying between them. From germline, CDR1 is SGHDN and CDR2 FVKESK. The CDR3 spans 14 residues. The CDR3 loop reads CASSQETWTYEQYF. The CDR3 coding sequence is TGTGCCAGCAGCCAAGAAACGTGGACCTACGAGCAGTACTTC.

This clonotype has ten or more counts. The chain joins TRBV12-3 or TRBV12-4 to TRBJ1-5; D unresolved. V was trimmed by 3 bases and J by 3 bases, leaving 6 bases between them. The CDR3 extends over 13 amino acids. CDR3 bases: TGTGCCAGCAGTTTGGGCACCAATCAGCCCCAGCATTTT. Its protein is CASSLGTNQPQHF.

This clonotype was seen only a few times. The chain carries TRBV28 and TRBJ2-5; 8 nucleotides align to TRBD1. V shed 7 bases, J shed 1 base, and the junction held 8 bases outside the gene matches. The germline V gene has CDR1 MDHEN and CDR2 SYDVKM. The length of the CDR3 is 15 residues. The CDR3 loop reads CASTSSGTGQETQYF. CDR3 nucleotide sequence: TGTGCCAGCACTTCCTCGGGGACAGGCCAAGAGACCCAGTACTTC.